The clone carrying this T cell receptor (beta chain) was seen many times. The antigen is not known. This specimen comes from a study of human T cells and chemical hapten exposure. Study-wide context: Largely, small differences in pooled library volume made per-sample TCR yields vary.

The library tagged individual cDNA molecules with unique molecular identifiers. Each CDR3 protein is one row after TCRdb ran MiXCR on the RACE reads. This table holds nearly 110,000 distinct CDR3 sequences, roughly 12% found once. Time point in this sample: pre-sensitization, week 0. Treatment described: therapeutic diphenylcyclopropenone sensitization with weekly scalp DPC. The CDR3 runs to 12 residues. V was trimmed by 6 bases and J by 0 bases, leaving 5 bases between them. CDR1 is SQVTM and CDR2 is ANQGSEA in the germline V gene. Study-wide results and caveats: Compared with pre-sensitization or healthy control sets, expanded TCRs clustered more. Once DPC sensitization occurred, TCRs above 1 in 1000 frequency showed no change.

The chain employs TRBV29-1 and TRBJ2-2; D is ambiguous. This specimen consisted of whole blood, obtained in connection with sensitization to the hapten diphenylcyclopropenone (DPC). The sequence came from a woman in her fifties or sixties with alopecia areata. Some clones in this sample may be carry-over from other donors' samples. CDR3 bases: TGCAGCGTCATACCGAACACCGGGGAGCTGTTTTTT. Its protein is CSVIPNTGELFF.